This T cell receptor beta chain was captured by sequencing in a study of control samples from healthy donors and cancer patients. The ends were cut back, 5 bases at V and 1 base at J, with 6 bases in the middle. The length of the CDR3 is 12 residues. Germline V gene sequence: CDR1 MNHEY, CDR2 SVGEGT. The repertoire was sequenced with immunoSEQ multiplex PCR; TCRdb's copy has only in-frame clones and lacks some. This sample has about 100,000 clones; about 90% occur once, and the top ten carry roughly 18%. This clonotype was obtained from a woman in her forties or fifties in good health. Sequencing was performed on blood. The rearrangement links TRBV6-2 or TRBV6-3 to TRBJ2-7; D not resolved. CDR3: CASSHGSYEQYF. CDR3 in DNA: TGTGCCAGCAGTCACGGGTCCTACGAGCAGTACTTC.